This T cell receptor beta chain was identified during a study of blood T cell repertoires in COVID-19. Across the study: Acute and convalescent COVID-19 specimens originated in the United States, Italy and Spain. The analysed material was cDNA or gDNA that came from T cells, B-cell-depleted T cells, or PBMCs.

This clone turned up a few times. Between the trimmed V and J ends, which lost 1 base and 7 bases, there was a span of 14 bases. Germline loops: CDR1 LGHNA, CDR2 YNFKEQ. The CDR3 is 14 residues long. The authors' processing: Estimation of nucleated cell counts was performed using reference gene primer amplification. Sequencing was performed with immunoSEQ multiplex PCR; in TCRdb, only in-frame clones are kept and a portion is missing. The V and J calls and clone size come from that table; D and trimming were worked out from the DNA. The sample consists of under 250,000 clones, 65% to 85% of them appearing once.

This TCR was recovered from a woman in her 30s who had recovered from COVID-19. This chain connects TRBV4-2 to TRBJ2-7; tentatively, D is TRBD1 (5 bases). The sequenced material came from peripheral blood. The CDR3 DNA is TGTGCCAGCAGCCAAGGTCAGGACACCTCTGAGCAGTACTTC. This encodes CASSQGQDTSEQYF.